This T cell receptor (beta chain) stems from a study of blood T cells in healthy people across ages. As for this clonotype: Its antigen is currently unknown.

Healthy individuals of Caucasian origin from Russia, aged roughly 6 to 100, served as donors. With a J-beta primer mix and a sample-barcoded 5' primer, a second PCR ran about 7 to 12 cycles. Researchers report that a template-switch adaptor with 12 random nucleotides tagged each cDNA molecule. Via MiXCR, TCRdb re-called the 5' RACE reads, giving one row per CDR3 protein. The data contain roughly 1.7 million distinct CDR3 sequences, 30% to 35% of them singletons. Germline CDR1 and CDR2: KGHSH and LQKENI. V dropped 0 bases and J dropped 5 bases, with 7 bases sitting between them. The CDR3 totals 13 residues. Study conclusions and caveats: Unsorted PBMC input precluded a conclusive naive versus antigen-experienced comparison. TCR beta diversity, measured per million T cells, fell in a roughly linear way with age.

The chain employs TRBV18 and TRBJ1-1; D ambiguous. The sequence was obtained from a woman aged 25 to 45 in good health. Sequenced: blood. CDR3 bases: TGTGCCAGCTCACCACCAATTCTTACTGAAGCTTTCTTT. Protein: CASSPPILTEAFF.